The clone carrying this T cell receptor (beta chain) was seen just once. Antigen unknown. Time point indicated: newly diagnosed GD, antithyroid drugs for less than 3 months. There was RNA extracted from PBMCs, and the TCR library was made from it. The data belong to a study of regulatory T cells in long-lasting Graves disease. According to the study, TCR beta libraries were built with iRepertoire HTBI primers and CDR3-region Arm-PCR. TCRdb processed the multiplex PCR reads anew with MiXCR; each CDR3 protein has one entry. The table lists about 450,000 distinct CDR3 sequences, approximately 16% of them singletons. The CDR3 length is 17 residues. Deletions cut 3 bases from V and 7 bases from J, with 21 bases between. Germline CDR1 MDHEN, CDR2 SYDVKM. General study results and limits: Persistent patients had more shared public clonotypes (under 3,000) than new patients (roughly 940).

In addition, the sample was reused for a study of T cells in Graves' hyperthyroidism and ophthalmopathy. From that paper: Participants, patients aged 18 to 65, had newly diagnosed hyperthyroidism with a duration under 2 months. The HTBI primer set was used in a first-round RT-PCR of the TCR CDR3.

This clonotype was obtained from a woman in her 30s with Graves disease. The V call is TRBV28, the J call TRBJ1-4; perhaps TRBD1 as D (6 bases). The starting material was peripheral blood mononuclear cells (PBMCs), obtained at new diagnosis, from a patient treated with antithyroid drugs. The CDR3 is CASSFSAGDGSSEKLFF. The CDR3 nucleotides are TGTGCCAGCAGTTTTTCGGCAGGGGACGGTTCGAGTGAAAAACTGTTTTTT.